One and the same sample provided the 3 T cell receptor beta chains below, sequenced in a study of blood T cell repertoires in COVID-19. The protocol was immunoSEQ multiplex PCR, while the TCRdb copy is restricted to in-frame clones and leaves out a portion. The sample contains about 260,000 clones, over 70% of which appear only once. The specimen sequenced was peripheral blood. The receptors originated from a human donor in a cohort sampled during active COVID-19.

The chain combines TRBV27 with TRBJ2-5, with D unresolved. Germline assignment: CDR1 MNHEY and CDR2 SMNVEV (reference sequence). The CDR3 is 14 residues long. The V and J ends lost 1 base and 5 bases respectively, with 11 bases between them. CDR3 in DNA: TGTGCCAGCAGTTTATTGGCTAGGCCCGAGACCCAGTACTTC. As protein: CASSLLARPETQYF.

V usage is TRBV5-1 and J usage is TRBJ2-1; weak D call: TRBD1 (5 bases). The CDR3 loop spans 14 amino acids. V lost 6 bases, J lost 5 bases, and 15 bases lay in between. The germline gives CDR1 SGHRS, CDR2 YFSETQ. CDR3 region: CASKDTPQDNEQFF. The CDR3 DNA reads TGCGCCAGCAAGGACACCCCTCAGGACAATGAGCAGTTCTTC.

The table lists this clone with a count of one. The rearrangement uses TRBV7-6 and TRBJ2-1; the match to TRBD2 covers 9 bases. Germline V gene data show CDR1 as SGHVS and CDR2 as FNYEAQ. V lost 1 base and J lost 2; bases outside the gene matches: 6. The CDR3 sequence is 17 residues long. CDR3 DNA sequence: TGTGCCAGCAGCTTAGGGGCGGCGGGAGGGCCCTACAATGAGCAGTTCTTC. Its translation is CASSLGAAGGPYNEQFF.